The rows below give T cell receptor beta chains drawn from one sample of a study of blood T cell repertoires in COVID-19. Only in-frame clones appear in the TCRdb table, and some are missing; sequencing was by immunoSEQ multiplex PCR. The repertoire holds some 170,000 clones, with about 92% as singletons. The sample taken for sequencing was peripheral blood. The receptor set was obtained from an older woman with COVID-19, enrolled during active disease. Each CDR3 is given with its conserved first and last residue. Each record gives: clone size, V gene, D gene, J gene, CDR3 DNA, CDR3 protein. The D gene is left open where the match is weak. Clone size is given for some rows only: seen once, a few or many times, or a class if the clone is expanded.

size: -
V: TRBV5-4
D: -
J: TRBJ2-2
DNA: TGTGCCAGCAGCTTGGGGGTTGGACACACGAACACCGGGGAGCTGTTTTTT
CDR3: CASSLGVGHTNTGELFF

size: once
V: TRBV9
D: TRBD2
J: TRBJ2-6
DNA: TGTGCCAGCAGCGTAGCAGAGCGGGGGGCCCGGGGCTCTGGGGCCAACGTCCTGACTTTC
CDR3: CASSVAERGARGSGANVLTF

size: -
V: TRBV6-6
D: TRBD2
J: TRBJ2-2
DNA: TGTGCCAGACCGGGACTAGCGGGGAACACCGGGGAGCTGTTTTTT
CDR3: CARPGLAGNTGELFF

size: -
V: TRBV9
D: -
J: TRBJ1-1
DNA: TGTGCCAGCAGCGCGACACGGCAGAACACTGAAGCTTTCTTT
CDR3: CASSATRQNTEAFF

size: -
V: TRBV19
D: TRBD1
J: TRBJ1-1
DNA: TGTGCCAGTACCAAACCGGGACAGGGAGAGCCTGAAGCTTTCTTT
CDR3: CASTKPGQGEPEAFF

size: -
V: TRBV19
D: -
J: TRBJ1-1
DNA: TGTGCCAGCGGCGTTGTTGGAGGGACTGAAGCTTTCTTT
CDR3: CASGVVGGTEAFF

size: -
V: TRBV12-5
D: TRBD1
J: TRBJ1-3
DNA: TGTGCTAGTGGTATACTTAGCTACAGGGGACGGGGCTCTGGAAACACCATATATTTT
CDR3: CASGILSYRGRGSGNTIYF

size: -
V: TRBV19
D: -
J: TRBJ2-7
DNA: TGTGCCAGTAGCGAACAGGTTTCCTACGAGCAGTACTTC
CDR3: CASSEQVSYEQYF

size: -
V: TRBV2
D: -
J: TRBJ2-6
DNA: TGTGCCAGCAGTTCTAGGGCCAACGTCCTGACTTTC
CDR3: CASSSRANVLTF

size: -
V: TRBV7-2
D: -
J: TRBJ1-1
DNA: TGTGCCGGTGGGGAGGGGATGACTGAAGCTTTCTTT
CDR3: CAGGEGMTEAFF

size: -
V: TRBV6-4
D: -
J: TRBJ1-1
DNA: TGTGCCAGCAGTGACTCTGGCGGATCGAACACTGAAGCTTTCTTT
CDR3: CASSDSGGSNTEAFF

size: -
V: TRBV7-2
D: -
J: TRBJ2-7
DNA: TGTGCCAGCAGCTTAGTCCAGGGGCGATCCTACGAGCAGTACTTC
CDR3: CASSLVQGRSYEQYF

size: -
V: TRBV5-4
D: -
J: TRBJ1-2
DNA: TGTGCCAGCAGTTCCCAGGGTGGCGATGGCTACACCTTC
CDR3: CASSSQGGDGYTF

size: -
V: TRBV19
D: TRBD1
J: TRBJ1-4
DNA: TGTGCCAGTAGTATAGCCGGGACAGGGGATGAAAAACTGTTTTTT
CDR3: CASSIAGTGDEKLFF

size: -
V: TRBV6-5
D: -
J: TRBJ1-3
DNA: TGTGCCAGCAGTTACTCGAGCGGTATCTCTGGAAACACCATATATTTT
CDR3: CASSYSSGISGNTIYF

size: -
V: TRBV15
D: -
J: TRBJ2-2
DNA: TGTGCCACCAGCACGTGGGGGCGCACCGGGGAGCTGTTTTTT
CDR3: CATSTWGRTGELFF